This T cell receptor beta chain was profiled in a study of glioma-infiltrating T cells (dated by TCRdb to 2016 to 2017). With respect to the entire study: Sequencing of TCR alpha- and beta-chain repertoires was performed on glioma tissue, on non-neoplastic brain tissue, and on matched peripheral blood mononuclear cells. The paired cohort was made up of three low-grade glioma patients, 7 to 9 primary glioblastoma patients and three non-glioma patients who contributed non-neoplastic brain tissue. To measure how far tissue and blood T-cell populations diverged, each tissue-infiltrating repertoire was compared against the peripheral blood repertoire of the same patient. What the authors observed across the whole study: VJ-independent divergence between tissue and blood was below expectation in non-neoplastic patients but above expectation in all gliomas, especially low-grade gliomas. Tissue and blood shared very few CDR3 sequences, a result attributed to high CDR3 diversity and limited sampling. Small numbers underpinned the group comparisons: roughly 8 glioblastoma patients, three low-grade glioma patients and three non-neoplastic patients.

This clonotype was seen more than once but under ten times. Its antigen remains unidentified. Base quality data are lacking; no much larger clone is found one base away. TCR alpha and beta CDR3 regions were amplified with the iRepertoire nested amplicon-rescue multiplex PCR (arm-PCR) platform from RNA. The input for one-step reverse transcription and amplification was roughly 85-400 ng of either tissue mRNA or PBMC total RNA. Following bead purification, Illumina adapters were added by a secondary multiplex PCR, and the libraries were gel-purified between 200 and 400 bp. Demultiplexing relied on internal 6-nucleotide barcodes carried by the libraries. Libraries were sequenced on an Illumina MiSeq with 2x220 or 2x250 nucleotide paired-end reads. The study's processing was this. Paired reads were merged with FLASH 1.2.11 and aligned to the GRCh37 human genome with BWA-MEM before extracting TRA and TRB reads. V and J assignment used an IMGT-derived reference of cassette sequences and CDR3 motifs that included pseudogenes. Three-frame translation of reads was performed, and productive CDR3s were defined as those with a C...FGXG motif and no stop codons. Unique combinations of V-J cassette pair and CDR3 amino acid sequence were defined as clonotypes. Reads were filtered by Hamming distance, thresholded by each sample's sequence error rate in mapped regions. In TCRdb, the public reads were trimmed at Q25 with fastp and aligned with MiXCR, with productive beta chains retained. Here each entry gathers all rows of one CDR3 protein and keeps the most common genes and DNA. TCRdb's processing, not the authors' own work, is the source of the V and J calls. The sample table records fewer than 250,000 distinct CDR3 sequences; approximately 30% of these occur just once. 20% of the sample is in the top ten clones.

The CDR3 measures 18 amino acids from cysteine to phenylalanine. Only CDR3 DNA is held: 54 bases, read in frame from base 1. The germline V gene supplies CDR1 LGHNA and CDR2 YSLEER. The junction shows trimming of 1 base on V and 7 bases on J, and the gene matches do not reach 16 bases of it. Here the chain combines TRBV4-3 and TRBJ2-1; TRBD2 matches 7 bases in the middle. Material: glioma tissue, nonneoplastic brain tissue, or PBMCs (not recorded which). The TCR sequence derives from a human donor with low-grade glioma or glioblastoma, undergoing nonglioma brain surgery, or in good health (not recorded which). The CDR3 in this case is CASSQAHLSGRAQNEQFF. Read as DNA, the sequence is TGCGCCAGCAGCCAAGCCCATCTTTCGGGGAGGGCCCAAAATGAGCAGTTCTTC.